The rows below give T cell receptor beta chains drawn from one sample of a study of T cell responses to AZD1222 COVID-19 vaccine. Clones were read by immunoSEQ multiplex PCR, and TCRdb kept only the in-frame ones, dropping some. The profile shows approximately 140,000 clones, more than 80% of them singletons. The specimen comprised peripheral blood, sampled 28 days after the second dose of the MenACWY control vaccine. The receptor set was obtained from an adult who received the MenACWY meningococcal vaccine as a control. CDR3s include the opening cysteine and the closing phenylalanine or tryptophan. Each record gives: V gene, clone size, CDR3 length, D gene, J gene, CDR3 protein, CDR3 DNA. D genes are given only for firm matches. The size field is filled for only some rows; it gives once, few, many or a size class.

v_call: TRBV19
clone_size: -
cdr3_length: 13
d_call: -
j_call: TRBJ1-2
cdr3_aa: CASSISTSYGYTF
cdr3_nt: TGTGCCAGTAGTATATCGACTTCCTATGGCTACACCTTC

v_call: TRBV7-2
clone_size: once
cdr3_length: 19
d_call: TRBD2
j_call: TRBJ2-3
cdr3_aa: CASSLAGWFSGRVKDTQYF
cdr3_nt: TGTGCCAGCAGCTTAGCGGGGTGGTTTAGCGGGAGGGTTAAAGATACGCAGTATTTT

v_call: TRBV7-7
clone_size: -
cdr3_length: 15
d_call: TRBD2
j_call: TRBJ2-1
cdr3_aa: CASSPTSGSTHEQFF
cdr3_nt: TGTGCTAGCAGCCCGACTAGCGGGAGTACCCATGAGCAGTTCTTC

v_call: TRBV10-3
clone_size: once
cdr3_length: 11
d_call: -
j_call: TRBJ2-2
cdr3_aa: CAISRTGELFF
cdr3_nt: TGTGCCATCAGTAGAACCGGGGAGCTGTTTTTT

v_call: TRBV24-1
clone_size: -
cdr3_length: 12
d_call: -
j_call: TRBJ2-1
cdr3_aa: CATSRDLHEQFF
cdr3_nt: TGTGCCACCTCTCGGGACCTCCATGAGCAGTTCTTC

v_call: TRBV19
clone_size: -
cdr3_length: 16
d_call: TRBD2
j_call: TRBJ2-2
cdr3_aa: CASSFRHGRGAGELFF
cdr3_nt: TGTGCCAGTAGTTTTCGGCACGGGAGGGGGGCCGGGGAGCTGTTTTTT

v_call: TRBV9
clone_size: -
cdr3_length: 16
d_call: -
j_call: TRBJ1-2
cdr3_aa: CASSRSTGPLDYGYTF
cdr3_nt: TGTGCCAGCAGCCGCTCGACAGGACCCTTGGACTATGGCTACACCTTC

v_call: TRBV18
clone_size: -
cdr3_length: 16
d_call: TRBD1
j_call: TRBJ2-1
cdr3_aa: CASSPTRLDRGHEQFF
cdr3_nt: TGTGCCAGCTCACCTACTCGACTGGACAGGGGCCATGAGCAGTTCTTC

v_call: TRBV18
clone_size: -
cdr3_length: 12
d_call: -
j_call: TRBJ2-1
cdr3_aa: CASSPDHLGQFF
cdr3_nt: TGTGCCAGCTCACCGGACCACCTCGGGCAGTTCTTC

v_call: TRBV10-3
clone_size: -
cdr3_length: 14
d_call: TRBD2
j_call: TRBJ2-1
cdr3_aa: CAIGRGLDSNEQFF
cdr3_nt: TGTGCCATCGGCCGGGGACTAGATTCCAATGAGCAGTTCTTC

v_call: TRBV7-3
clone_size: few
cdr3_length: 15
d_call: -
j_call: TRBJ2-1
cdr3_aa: CASSPSLSGTDEQFF
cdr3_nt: TGTGCCAGCAGCCCGTCACTATCTGGGACGGATGAGCAGTTCTTC

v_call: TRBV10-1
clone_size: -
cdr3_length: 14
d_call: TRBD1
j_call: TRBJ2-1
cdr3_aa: CASSATTGVNEQFF
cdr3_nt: TGCGCCAGCAGTGCGACGACAGGGGTGAATGAGCAGTTCTTC

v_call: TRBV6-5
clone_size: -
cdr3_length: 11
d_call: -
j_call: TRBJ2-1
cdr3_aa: CASGGGTEQFF
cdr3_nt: TGTGCCAGCGGAGGGGGAACTGAGCAGTTCTTC

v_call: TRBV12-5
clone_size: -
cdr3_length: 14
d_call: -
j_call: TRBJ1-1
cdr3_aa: CASGFQGPDTEAFF
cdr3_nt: TGTGCTAGTGGTTTCCAGGGGCCAGACACTGAAGCTTTCTTT

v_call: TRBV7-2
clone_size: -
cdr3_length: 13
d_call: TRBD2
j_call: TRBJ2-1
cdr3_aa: CASSGRTSGDRFF
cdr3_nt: TGTGCCAGCAGCGGCCGGACTAGCGGGGATAGGTTCTTC

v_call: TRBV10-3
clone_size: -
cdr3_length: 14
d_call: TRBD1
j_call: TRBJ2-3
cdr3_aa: CAISTGGAKDTQYF
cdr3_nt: TGTGCCATCAGCACAGGGGGCGCGAAGGATACGCAGTATTTT

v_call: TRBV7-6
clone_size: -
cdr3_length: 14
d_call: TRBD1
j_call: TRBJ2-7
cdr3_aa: CASSLGGTVSEQYF
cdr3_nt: TGTGCCAGCAGCTTAGGGGGGACAGTTTCCGAGCAGTACTTC

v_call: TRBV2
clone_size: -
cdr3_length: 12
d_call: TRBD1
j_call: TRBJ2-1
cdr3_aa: CASTDREPEQFF
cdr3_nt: TGTGCCAGTACGGACAGGGAGCCTGAGCAGTTCTTC

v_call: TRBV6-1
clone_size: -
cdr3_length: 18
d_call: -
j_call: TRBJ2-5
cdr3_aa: CASSERVRGRRLSETQYF
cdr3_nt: TGTGCCAGCAGTGAGCGAGTAAGGGGGAGGAGGTTATCGGAGACCCAGTACTTC

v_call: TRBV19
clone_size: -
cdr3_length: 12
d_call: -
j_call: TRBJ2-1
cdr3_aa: CASRGAYNEQFF
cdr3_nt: TGTGCCAGTAGAGGGGCTTACAATGAGCAGTTCTTC

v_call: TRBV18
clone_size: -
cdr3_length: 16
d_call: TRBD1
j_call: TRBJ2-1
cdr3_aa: CASSPNSGQGYNEQFF
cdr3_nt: TGTGCCAGCTCACCAAATTCGGGACAGGGCTACAATGAGCAGTTCTTC

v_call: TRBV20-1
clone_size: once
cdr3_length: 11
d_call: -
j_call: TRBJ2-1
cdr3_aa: CSAGNWNEQFF
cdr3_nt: TGCAGCGCAGGGAATTGGAATGAGCAGTTCTTC

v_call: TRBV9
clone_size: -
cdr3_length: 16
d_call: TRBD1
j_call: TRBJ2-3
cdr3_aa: CASSVSTGQGADTQYF
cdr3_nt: TGTGCCAGCAGCGTAAGCACCGGACAGGGCGCAGATACGCAGTATTTT

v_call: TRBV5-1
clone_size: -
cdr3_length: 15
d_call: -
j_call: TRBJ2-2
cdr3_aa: CASSLAVGATGELFF
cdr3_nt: TGCGCCAGCAGCTTGGCCGTTGGCGCGACCGGGGAGCTGTTTTTT

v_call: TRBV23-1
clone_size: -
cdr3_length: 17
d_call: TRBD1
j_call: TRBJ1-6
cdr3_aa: CASSPRTGRCRGSPLHF
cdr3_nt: TGCGCCAGCAGTCCGAGGACAGGCCGGTGCCGGGGTTCACCCCTCCACTTT

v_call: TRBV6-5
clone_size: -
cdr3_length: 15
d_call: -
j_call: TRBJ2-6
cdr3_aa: CASSLGRSGANVLTF
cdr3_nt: TGTGCCAGCAGTTTGGGGCGCTCTGGGGCCAACGTCCTGACTTTC

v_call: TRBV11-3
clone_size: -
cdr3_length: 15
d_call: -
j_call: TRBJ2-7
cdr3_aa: CASSPGPGASYEQYF
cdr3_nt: TGTGCCAGCAGCCCCGGCCCGGGGGCTTCCTACGAGCAGTACTTC

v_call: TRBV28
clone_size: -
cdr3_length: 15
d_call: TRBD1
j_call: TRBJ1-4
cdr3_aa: CASSGAGTGPEKLFF
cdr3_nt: TGTGCCAGCAGTGGGGCCGGGACAGGCCCTGAAAAACTGTTTTTT

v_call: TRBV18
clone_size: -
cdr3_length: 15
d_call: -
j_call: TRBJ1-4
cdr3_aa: CASSPQADSNEQLFF
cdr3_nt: TGTGCCAGCTCACCACAGGCGGACTCCAATGAACAACTGTTTTTT

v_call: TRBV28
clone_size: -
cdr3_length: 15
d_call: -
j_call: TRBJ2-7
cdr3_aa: CASSPAGTSHYEQYF
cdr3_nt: TGTGCCAGCAGCCCCGCTGGCACCTCACACTACGAGCAGTACTTC

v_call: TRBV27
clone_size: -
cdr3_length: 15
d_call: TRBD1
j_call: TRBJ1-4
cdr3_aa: CASKTFGTGVEKLFF
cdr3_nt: TGTGCCAGTAAAACCTTTGGGACAGGGGTTGAAAAACTGTTTTTT

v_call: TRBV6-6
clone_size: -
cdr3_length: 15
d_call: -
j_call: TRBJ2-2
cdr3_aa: CAAQAGPANTGELFF
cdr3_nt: TGTGCAGCACAGGCAGGGCCAGCGAACACCGGGGAGCTGTTTTTT

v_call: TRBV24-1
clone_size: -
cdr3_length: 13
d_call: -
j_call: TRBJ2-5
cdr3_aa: CATRGDAQETQYF
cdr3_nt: TGTGCCACCAGGGGGGACGCCCAAGAGACCCAGTACTTC

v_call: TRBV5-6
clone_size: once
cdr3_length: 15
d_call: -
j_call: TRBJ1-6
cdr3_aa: CASSAGRFYNSPLHF
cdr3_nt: TGTGCCAGCAGCGCGGGACGGTTCTATAATTCACCCCTCCACTTT

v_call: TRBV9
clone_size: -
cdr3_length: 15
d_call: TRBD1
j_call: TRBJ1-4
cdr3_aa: CASSVRGGAGEKLFF
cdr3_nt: TGTGCCAGCAGCGTAAGAGGGGGCGCCGGTGAAAAACTGTTTTTT

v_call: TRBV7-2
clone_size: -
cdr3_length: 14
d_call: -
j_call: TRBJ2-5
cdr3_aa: CASSLAGLQETQYF
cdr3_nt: TGTGCCAGCAGCTTAGCAGGGCTCCAAGAGACCCAGTACTTC

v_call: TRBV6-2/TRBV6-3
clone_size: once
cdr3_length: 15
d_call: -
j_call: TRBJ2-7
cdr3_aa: CASSYSSGFPYEQYF
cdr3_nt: TGTGCCAGCAGTTACTCATCCGGATTCCCCTACGAGCAGTACTTC

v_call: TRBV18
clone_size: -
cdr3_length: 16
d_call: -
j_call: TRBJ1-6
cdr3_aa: CASSPVFGVDNSPLHF
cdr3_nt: TGTGCCAGCTCCCCCGTCTTTGGGGTCGATAATTCACCCCTCCACTTT

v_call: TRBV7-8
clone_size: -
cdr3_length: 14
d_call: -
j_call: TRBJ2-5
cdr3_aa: CASSRGVYQETQYF
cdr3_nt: TGTGCCAGCAGCCGAGGGGTGTACCAAGAGACCCAGTACTTC

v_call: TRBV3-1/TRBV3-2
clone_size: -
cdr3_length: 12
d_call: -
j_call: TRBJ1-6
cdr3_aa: CASSHTNSPLHF
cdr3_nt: TGTGCCAGCAGCCACACCAATTCACCCCTCCACTTT